The 24 T cell receptor beta chains below come from one sample, sequenced in a study of T cells in Graves' hyperthyroidism and ophthalmopathy (dated by TCRdb to between 2018 and 2020). Library creation used multiplex PCR. The sequencer was an Illumina HiSeq 2000. The TCR beta CDR3 regions were amplified from the RNA transcripts. A first-round RT-PCR of the TCR CDR3 used the HTBI primer set with the Qiagen OneStep RT-PCR kit. TCRdb trimmed the raw reads at Q25, called clones with MiXCR and kept productive beta chains. For every CDR3 protein sequence, its rows merge into one entry that carries the most common genes and DNA. The sample data list around 580,000 distinct CDR3 sequences, and around 42% of these were observed just once. The ten largest make up around 7.7% of the sample. Sequencing input: peripheral blood or thyroid tissue (not recorded which). The receptors derive from a woman aged 18-29 years with Graves' hyperthyroidism.

The chain recombines TRBV7-8 with TRBJ2-1, with TRBD2 matching over 14 bases. This CDR3 has 17 residues. V was clipped by 8 bases and J by 8 bases; unmatched bases: 14. Germline V lookup: CDR1 SGHVS, CDR2 FQNEAQ. The CDR3 region has the DNA TGTGCCAGCGGAGACTACGGGACTAGCGGGAGCAGCGATGAGCAGTTCTTC. Translating gives CASGDYGTSGSSDEQFF.

This clonotype was recorded at least ten times. V is TRBV20-1 and J is TRBJ2-5, with a weak D call TRBD1 (5 bases). V was clipped by 0 bases and J by 5 bases, with 19 bases between them. CDR3 length equals 16 residues. In germline, CDR1 is DFQATT, CDR2 SNEGSKA (reference sequence). The CDR3 DNA follows: TGCAGTGCTAGAGATTTTGGGGCGGCATTCCAGGAGACCCAGTACTTC. This gives the protein CSARDFGAAFQETQYF.

This clonotype was picked up many times. The chain is built from TRBV6-1 and TRBJ1-2, with 7 bases fitting TRBD1. CDR3 length: 15 residues. Germline V gene sequence: CDR1 MNHNS, CDR2 SASEGT. J was trimmed by 4 bases and V by 1 base; bases with no gene match: 6. CDR3 DNA: TGTGCCAGCAGTGAAGAAACAGGGGCCGGCTATGGCTACACCTTC. Amino acid sequence: CASSEETGAGYGYTF.

This chain uses TRBV29-1 with TRBJ2-7; tentative D call: TRBD2 (7 bases). Germline-derived CDR1 and CDR2 are SQVTM and ANQGSEA. V lost 8 bases and J 6 bases, leaving 20 bases between the germline ends. CDR3 size: 13 residues. The CDR3 here is CSLGGGTRLEQYF. DNA for the CDR3: TGCAGCTTAGGGGGGGGGACGAGGCTCGAGCAGTACTTC.

This clonotype has just one count. This may be a read error, as it is one base from a much larger clone. The rearrangement links TRBV20-1 to TRBJ1-5; possibly TRBD1 for D (5 bases). Germline CDR1 and CDR2: DFQATT and SNEGSKA (reference sequence). There are 13 residues in the CDR3. CDR3: CSARTGANQSQHF. In nucleotides, the CDR3 is TGCAGTGCTAGAACAGGCGCTAATCAGTCCCAGCATTTT.

Concerning this clonotype: One base away lies a much larger clone, so this may be a sequencing read error. This chain joins TRBV19 and TRBJ2-2, with D perhaps TRBD1 (5 bases). The CDR3 covers 18 residues. V lost 5 bases and J 6 bases, leaving 25 bases between the germline ends. Germline V lookup: CDR1 LNHDA, CDR2 SQIVND (reference sequence). The CDR3 reads CASSPQGPLLRGAGELFF. The DNA of the CDR3 is TGTGCCAGTAGTCCTCAGGGCCCCCTCCTTCGTGGGGCCGGGGAGCTGTTTTTT.

This clonotype was observed a few times. A much larger clone lies a single base off, so this may be a read error. The chain links TRBV29-1 to TRBJ2-7; tentative D call: TRBD2 (6 bases). The V gene's germline CDR1 is SQVTM and CDR2 ANQGSEA. CDR3 length equals 10 residues. Trimming removed 7 bases from V and 3 bases from J, with 7 bases in between. The CDR3 here is CSGRDYEQYF. CDR3 coding DNA: TGCAGCGGGAGGGACTACGAGCAGTACTTC.

This clonotype was seen repeatedly, ten times or more. The rearrangement uses TRBV12-3 or TRBV12-4 and TRBJ2-5, with TRBD1 matching over 11 bases. Trimming at V came to 4 bases and at J to 5 bases, leaving 6 bases not matched to a gene. The CDR3 is 15 amino acids. The CDR3 reads CASSSGTGGAETQYF. The DNA of the CDR3 is TGTGCCAGCAGTTCAGGGACAGGGGGTGCCGAGACCCAGTACTTC.

The gene calls are TRBV7-9 and TRBJ1-2; D perhaps matches TRBD1 (6 bases). This CDR3 has 14 residues. The germline V gene encodes CDR1 SEHNR and CDR2 FQNEAQ (reference sequence). The ends were cut back, 2 bases at V and 7 bases at J, with 14 bases in the middle. The CDR3 bases are TGTGCCAGCAGCTTACTCGACAGGTTGATTGGCTACACCTTC. Encoded protein: CASSLLDRLIGYTF.

This clonotype was detected many times. DNA for the CDR3: TGTGCCAGCAGACCAAGTGCCCTCCGGTACGAGCAGTACTTC. Translated, it gives CASRPSALRYEQYF. V usage is TRBV12-3 or TRBV12-4 and J usage is TRBJ2-7; D not resolved. The V and J ends lost 6 bases and 4 bases respectively, with 16 bases between them. The CDR3 loop spans 14 amino acids.

Concerning this clonotype: A single base separates this from a much larger clone, so it may be a read error. V usage is TRBV9 and J usage is TRBJ2-7, with a weak D call TRBD2 (5 bases). Germline CDR1 is SGDLS and CDR2 is YYNGEE. The CDR3 has 13 amino acids. V shed 0 bases and J shed 9 bases, with 13 bases lying between them. The CDR3 loop reads CASSVAPGNGQYF. The CDR3 DNA is TGTGCCAGCAGCGTAGCCCCCGGGAACGGGCAGTACTTC.

This clonotype was detected only once. The V and J genes are TRBV24-1 and TRBJ2-5; D unclear. V lost 8 bases, J lost 2 bases, and 8 bases lay in between. The CDR3 loop spans 12 amino acids. The germline V gene encodes CDR1 KGHDR and CDR2 SFDVKD. CDR3 in amino acids: CATTSGQETQYF. Written as DNA, the CDR3 is TGTGCCACCACCTCCGGGCAAGAGACCCAGTACTTC.

V is TRBV29-1 and J is TRBJ1-6, with 9 bases aligning to TRBD1. V trimming: 7 bases; J trimming: 13 bases; junction bases outside the gene matches: 8. The CDR3 totals 12 residues. Germline assignment: CDR1 SQVTM and CDR2 ANQGSEA. The CDR3 coding sequence is TGCAGCGCTAGACAGGGGGGGCAGCCCCTCCACTTT. Amino acids: CSARQGGQPLHF. Drawing the rest from reference TRBV29-1 and TRBJ1-6, the complete variable domain is SAVISQKPSRDICQRGTSLTIQCQVDSQVTMMFWYRQQPGQSLTLIATANQGSEATYESGFVIDKFPISRPNLTFSTLTVSNMSPEDSSIYLCSARQGGQPLHFGNGTRLTVT.

This chain connects TRBV20-1 to TRBJ1-1; maybe TRBD1 (5 bases). This CDR3 contains 15 residues. Trimming removed 1 base from V and 0 bases from J, with 12 bases in between. Per the germline V gene, CDR1 is DFQATT and CDR2 is SNEGSKA (reference sequence). The CDR3 region is CSARGGESMNTEAFF. The CDR3 DNA reads TGCAGTGCTAGAGGGGGCGAGTCCATGAACACTGAAGCTTTCTTT.

Comments on this clonotype: The junction departs from germline at one end; a sequencing error may be responsible. The gene calls are TRBV2 and TRBJ2-7; perhaps TRBD2 as D (5 bases). Germline lookup yields CDR1 SNHLY and CDR2 FYNNEI. There are 13 residues in the CDR3. CDR3 protein: CASSEAGSGELYF. The CDR3 DNA follows: TGTGCCAGCAGTGAAGCGGGGTCCGGGGAGCTGTACTTC.

This clonotype was observed many times. The chain uses TRBV19 and TRBJ1-2, with D unresolved. The CDR3 runs 13 residues. Germline CDR1 and CDR2: LNHDA and SQIVND (reference sequence). The V gene lost 4 bases and the J gene lost 3 bases, with 9 bases spanning the gap. DNA of the CDR3: TGTGCCAGTAGTACCCGCCCCTACTATGGCTACACCTTC. It yields the protein CASSTRPYYGYTF.

This clonotype was seen repeatedly, ten times or more. This chain joins TRBV6-6 and TRBJ2-5; D call uncertain. The V and J ends lost 1 base and 3 bases respectively, with 9 bases between them. CDR1 is MNHNY and CDR2 is SVGAGI in the germline V gene (reference sequence). The CDR3 is 14 amino acids. CDR3 coding DNA: TGTGCCAGCAGTTACTACGGCAGAAAAGAGACCCAGTACTTC. Translating gives CASSYYGRKETQYF.

This rearrangement joins TRBV19 to TRBJ1-5; 7 nucleotides align to TRBD1. This CDR3 spans 14 amino acids. The germline gives CDR1 LNHDA, CDR2 SQIVND (reference sequence). J lost 10 bases, V lost 3 bases, and 9 bases had no gene match. The CDR3 sequence: CASSIPGQSKPQHF. The CDR3 region has the DNA TGTGCCAGTAGTATCCCGGGACAGTCAAAACCCCAGCATTTT. Complete variable domain (other parts from reference TRBV19 and TRBJ1-5): DGGITQSPKYLFRKEGQNVTLSCEQNLNHDAMYWYRQDPGQGLRLIYYSQIVNDFQKGDIAEGYSVSREKKESFPLTVTSAQKNPTAFYLCASSIPGQSKPQHFGDGTRLSIL.

Regarding this clonotype: A single base separates this from a much larger clone, so it may be a read error. The rearrangement joins TRBV10-3 to TRBJ1-4; D remains ambiguous. V lost 3 bases and J 0 bases, leaving 8 bases between the germline ends. The CDR3 sequence is 15 residues long. Germline values: CDR1 ENHRY, CDR2 SYGVKD. For the CDR3, the DNA is TGTGCCATCAGTGACGGGCCTGCAACTAATGAAAAACTGTTTTTT. Amino acid sequence: CAISDGPATNEKLFF.

The gene calls are TRBV4-1 and TRBJ2-7; a possible D gene is TRBD2 (6 bases). From germline, CDR1 is MGHRA and CDR2 YSYEKL. This CDR3 has 15 amino acids. With 1 base removed from V and 2 bases from J, the gap between germline ends came to 12 bases. CDR3 nucleotide sequence: TGCGCCAGCAGCCAAGTAGGGACTCCTGCCTACGAGCAGTACTTC. Encoded protein: CASSQVGTPAYEQYF.

About this clonotype itself: The final CDR3 position lacks the conserved phenylalanine or tryptophan, pointing to a likely read error. The V gene is TRBV18, the J gene TRBJ1-5; D is possibly TRBD1 (5 bases). The V gene's germline CDR1 is KGHSH and CDR2 LQKENI. Between the trimmed V and J ends, which lost 3 bases and 4 bases, there was a span of 13 bases. CDR3 length: 15 amino acids. The CDR3 sequence is CASSPTREGNQPQHL. The CDR3 region has the DNA TGTGCCAGCTCACCTACCCGTGAGGGGAATCAGCCCCAGCATCTT.

This clonotype has ten or more counts. This rearrangement joins TRBV19 to TRBJ2-7; a weak D match, TRBD1 (7 bases). The germline V and J ends were trimmed by 10 bases and 5 bases, with 18 bases remaining between them. The length of the CDR3 is 13 residues. Germline lookup yields CDR1 LNHDA and CDR2 SQIVND (reference sequence). CDR3: CATGGTPEHEQYF. In DNA, the CDR3 is TGTGCCACAGGGGGGACACCTGAACACGAGCAGTACTTC.

The J gene is TRBJ2-2, the V gene TRBV29-1; 13 positions agree with TRBD2. Trimming at V came to 5 bases and at J to 5 bases, leaving 2 bases not matched to a gene. The length of the CDR3 is 14 residues. CDR1 and CDR2 from the germline V gene are SQVTM and ANQGSEA. Here the CDR3 DNA reads TGCAGCGTTCTGGGACTAGCGGGAACCGGGGAGCTGTTTTTT. As protein: CSVLGLAGTGELFF.

This clonotype appeared many times. The CDR3 here is CASSLLAGYEQYF. CDR3 in DNA: TGTGCCAGCAGTTTACTAGCGGGCTACGAGCAGTACTTC. V gene TRBV27 combines with J gene TRBJ2-7, with TRBD2 identical over 8 bases. The germline V gene encodes CDR1 MNHEY and CDR2 SMNVEV (reference sequence). V shed 2 bases and J 3 bases; nucleotides not matched to a gene: 0. The CDR3 has 13 residues.